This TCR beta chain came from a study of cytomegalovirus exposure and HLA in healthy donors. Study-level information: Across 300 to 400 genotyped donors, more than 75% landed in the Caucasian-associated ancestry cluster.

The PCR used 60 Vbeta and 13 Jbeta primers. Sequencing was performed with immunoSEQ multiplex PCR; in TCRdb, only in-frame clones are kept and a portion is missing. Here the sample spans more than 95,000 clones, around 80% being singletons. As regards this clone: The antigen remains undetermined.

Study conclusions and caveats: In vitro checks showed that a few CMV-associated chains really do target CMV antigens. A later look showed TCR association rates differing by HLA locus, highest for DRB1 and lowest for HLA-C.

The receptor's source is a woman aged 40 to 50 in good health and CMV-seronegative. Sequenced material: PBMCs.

The CDR3 reads CATKTGTSGNYEQYF. The DNA of the CDR3 is TGTGCCACCAAAACCGGGACTAGCGGTAACTACGAGCAGTACTTC. This rearrangement joins TRBV28 to TRBJ2-7, with 11 bases fitting TRBD2. This CDR3 has 15 amino acids. The V gene's germline CDR1 is MDHEN and CDR2 SYDVKM. V lost 10 bases and J lost 3; bases outside the gene matches: 11.